This T cell receptor beta chain derives from a study of response to subunit inactivated influenza vaccine. Study conclusions and caveats: Authors proposed each seasonal influenza vaccination draws in few new T cells.

The sample holds many counts of this clonotype. What it recognizes is unknown. TCRdb used MiXCR to reprocess the RT-PCR reads, holding one entry per CDR3 protein. The sample has around 180,000 distinct CDR3 sequences, about a tenth seen once. The germline gives CDR1 SGDLS, CDR2 YYNGEE. The CDR3 is 13 amino acids. V was trimmed by 6 bases and J by 6 bases, leaving 13 bases between them. The V gene is TRBV9, the J gene TRBJ2-1; a weak D match, TRBD2 (6 bases). The specimen was non-naive T cells sorted from PBMCs, collected on the day of vaccination. The sequence was collected from a man aged 50 to 60 who received an inactivated influenza vaccine. Here the CDR3 reads CASNLGGVNEQFF. CDR3 DNA sequence: TGTGCCAGCAACCTCGGGGGAGTCAATGAGCAGTTCTTC.